The sample holds a few counts of the clone carrying this TCR beta chain. This entry comes from a study of blood T cell repertoires in COVID-19. Some clones are missing from TCRdb's copy, which holds only in-frame ones; the method was immunoSEQ multiplex PCR. Among 150,000 to 200,000 clones listed, roughly 85% were seen once. Sequenced input: peripheral blood. The sequence was obtained from a woman aged 80 or older with active or convalescent COVID-19.

The DNA for the CDR3 is TGTGCCAGCAGCTTAGCATCGGGTCGGACTTACGAGCAGTACTTC. Its translation: CASSLASGRTYEQYF. V usage is TRBV7-6 and J usage is TRBJ2-7, with TRBD2 as a possible D gene (5 bases). Trimming cost V 0 bases and J 4 bases, with 13 bases left between them. The germline V gene encodes CDR1 SGHVS and CDR2 FNYEAQ. The CDR3 consists of 15 residues. The whole variable domain, remainder taken from reference TRBV7-6 and TRBJ2-7, is GAGVSQSPRYKVTKRGQDVALRCDPISGHVSLYWYRQALGQGPEFLTYFNYEAQQDKSGLPNDRFSAERPEGSISTLTIQRTEQRDSAMYRCASSLASGRTYEQYFGPGTRLTVT.